Sequencing of this T cell receptor (beta chain) was carried out in a study of technical replicates of blood from several donors. V was trimmed by 2 bases and J by 4 bases, leaving 17 bases between them. The CDR3 is 16 amino acids. From germline, CDR1 is SGHTA and CDR2 FQGNSA. This clone was seen once. Sequencing used immunoSEQ multiplex PCR; TCRdb keeps in-frame clones, though not all of them. The sample consists of roughly 82,000 clones, 96% of them appearing once. The receptor was derived from a human donor in good health. The V call is TRBV7-2, the J call TRBJ1-2; TRBD1 is a possible D gene (5 bases). The source material was T cells isolated from PBMCs. The DNA of the CDR3 is TGTGCCAGCAGCTTAATTACAGGAGCCATTAGCTATGGCTACACCTTC. It is translated as CASSLITGAISYGYTF.